This T cell receptor beta chain came from a study of shared clonotypes between healthy human individuals. The protocol was immunoSEQ multiplex PCR, while the TCRdb copy is restricted to in-frame clones and leaves out a portion. Of approximately 2.5 million clones in the sample, roughly 93% were seen once. Between the trimmed V and J ends, which lost 2 bases and 8 bases, there was a span of 13 bases. Germline-derived CDR1 and CDR2 are MDHEN and SYDVKM. This CDR3 has 14 amino acids. The sample was naive CD4+ T cells from PBMCs. Subset given: CD45RA+ positively selected. This receptor was obtained from a man aged 18 to 30 in good health. Some clones in this sample may be carry-over from other donors' samples. The gene calls are TRBV28 and TRBJ1-3, with D possibly being TRBD1 (5 bases). CDR3 region: CASSLVGRADTIYF. CDR3 in DNA: TGTGCCAGCAGTTTAGTCGGCAGGGCGGACACCATATATTTT.